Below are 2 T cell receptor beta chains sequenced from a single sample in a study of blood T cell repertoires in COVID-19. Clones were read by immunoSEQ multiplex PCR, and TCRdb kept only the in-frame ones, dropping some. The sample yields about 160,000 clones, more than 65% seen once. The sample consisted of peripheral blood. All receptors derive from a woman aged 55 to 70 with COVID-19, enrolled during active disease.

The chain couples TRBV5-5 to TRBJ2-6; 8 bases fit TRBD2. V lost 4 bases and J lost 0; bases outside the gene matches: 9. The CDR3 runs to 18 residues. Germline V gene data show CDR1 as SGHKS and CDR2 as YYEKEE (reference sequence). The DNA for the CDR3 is TGTGCCAGCAGCCCCCGTTCGGGACTAGTCTCTGGGGCCAACGTCCTGACTTTC. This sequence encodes CASSPRSGLVSGANVLTF.

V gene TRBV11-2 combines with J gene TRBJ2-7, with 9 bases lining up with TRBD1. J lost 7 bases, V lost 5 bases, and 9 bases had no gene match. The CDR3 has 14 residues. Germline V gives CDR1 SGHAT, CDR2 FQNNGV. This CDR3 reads CASSPEQGAGEQYF. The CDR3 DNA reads TGTGCCAGCAGCCCGGAACAGGGGGCGGGAGAGCAGTACTTC. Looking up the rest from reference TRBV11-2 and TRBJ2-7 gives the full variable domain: EAGVAQSPRYKIIEKRQSVAFWCNPISGHATLYWYQQILGQGPKLLIQFQNNGVVDDSQLPKDRFSAERLKGVDSTLKIQPAKLEDSAVYLCASSPEQGAGEQYFGPGTRLTVT.